The 26 T cell receptor beta chains below come from one sample, sequenced in a study of CD8 T cells in ankylosing spondylitis. MiXCR, run by TCRdb on the 5' RACE reads, gives a single entry per CDR3 protein. The sample lists 130,000 or so distinct CDR3 sequences, about 6.5% occurring once. Sequenced input: blood, either unsorted or a sorted T cell fraction (not recorded which). Source of these receptors: a male donor with ankylosing spondylitis or in good health (not recorded which).

The CDR3 DNA is TGCGCCAGCAGCTTGGTTCTGGACAGGGTGACAGATACGCAGTATTTT. Its translation is CASSLVLDRVTDTQYF. The rearrangement joins TRBV5-1 to TRBJ2-3, with 8 positions matching TRBD1. The CDR3 runs 16 residues. The ends lost 0 bases at V and 3 bases at J; junction bases unmatched: 6. Germline CDR1 is SGHRS and CDR2 is YFSETQ.

There are many counts of this clonotype. The chain recombines TRBV12-3 or TRBV12-4 with TRBJ1-1, with D perhaps matching TRBD1 (5 bases). V lost 7 bases and J lost 2, with 17 bases in between. This CDR3 is 15 amino acids long. The CDR3 DNA sequence: TGTGCCAGCACTAGGTACGGGACGGGAAACACTGAAGCTTTCTTT. Amino acids: CASTRYGTGNTEAFF.

This clonotype has a count of ten or more. The gene calls are TRBV20-1 and TRBJ2-7, with 8 bases fitting TRBD1. CDR1 is DFQATT and CDR2 is SNEGSKA in the germline V gene (reference sequence). V shed 5 bases and J 7 bases; nucleotides not matched to a gene: 13. CDR3 length: 14 amino acids. CDR3 region: CSAEGGRGPEEQYF. The DNA of the CDR3 is TGCAGTGCTGAAGGCGGCAGGGGGCCGGAGGAGCAGTACTTC.

This clonotype has ten or more counts. The genes are TRBV28 and TRBJ1-2, with 9 bases that match TRBD1. The CDR3 sequence is 17 residues long. Trimming at V came to 0 bases and at J to 2 bases, leaving 7 bases not matched to a gene. Germline-derived CDR1 and CDR2 are MDHEN and SYDVKM. CDR3 DNA: TGTGCCAGCAGTTTATGGGACAGGGGTTCCCCAAACTATGGCTACACCTTC. This translates into CASSLWDRGSPNYGYTF.

Many counts were recorded for this clonotype. This chain joins TRBV20-1 and TRBJ2-1; 8 nucleotides align to TRBD1. Germline CDR1 DFQATT, CDR2 SNEGSKA (reference sequence). The length of the CDR3 is 15 residues. V gave up 1 base and J gave up 5 bases; unmatched junction bases: 7. Here the CDR3 reads CSARGTGRWDNEQFF. Written as DNA, the CDR3 is TGCAGTGCTAGAGGGACAGGGCGTTGGGACAATGAGCAGTTCTTC.

In its sample, this clonotype was seen many times. The rearrangement uses TRBV20-1 and TRBJ1-6; D remains ambiguous. The length of the CDR3 is 14 residues. The germline CDR1 and CDR2 sequences are DFQATT and SNEGSKA (reference sequence). The germline V and J ends were trimmed by 4 bases and 6 bases, with 13 bases remaining between them. CDR3 region: CSATGFGVNSPLHF. CDR3 in DNA: TGCAGTGCTACAGGATTCGGTGTTAATTCACCCCTCCACTTT.

This clonotype was observed many times. V is TRBV27 and J is TRBJ2-1; 7 nucleotides align to TRBD2. The CDR3 is made up of 14 amino acids. The germline CDR1 and CDR2 sequences are MNHEY and SMNVEV (reference sequence). The junction had 7 bases not matched to a gene; V was cut back by 5 bases and J by 6 bases. The CDR3 loop is CASSPSGMGNEQFF. In DNA, the CDR3 is TGTGCCAGCAGTCCAAGCGGGATGGGCAATGAGCAGTTCTTC.

This clonotype was detected ten times or more. The chain combines TRBV5-1 with TRBJ2-3, with D unclear. The CDR3 loop spans 13 amino acids. V lost 0 bases to trimming and J lost 2 bases, with 4 bases between them. CDR1 SGHRS and CDR2 YFSETQ come from the germline V gene. The CDR3 loop is CASSLDNTDTQYF. The CDR3 DNA sequence: TGCGCCAGCAGCTTGGACAACACAGATACGCAGTATTTT.

This clonotype was found many times. The gene calls are TRBV7-9 and TRBJ2-2; D unclear. With 1 base removed from V and 4 bases from J, the gap between germline ends came to 7 bases. CDR1 and CDR2 from the germline V gene are SEHNR and FQNEAQ (reference sequence). This CDR3 is built from 14 residues. CDR3 region: CASSLDTTTGELFF. For the CDR3, the DNA is TGTGCCAGCAGCTTAGACACAACCACCGGGGAGCTGTTTTTT. Variable domain in full (rest from reference TRBV7-9 and TRBJ2-2): DTGVSQNPRHKITKRGQNVTFRCDPISEHNRLYWYRQTLGQGPEFLTYFQNEAQLEKSRLLSDRFSAERPKGSFSTLEIQRTEQGDSAMYLCASSLDTTTGELFFGEGSRLTVL.

This clonotype was detected many times. CDR3 loop: CASTLPGDTQYF. The DNA of the CDR3 is TGTGCCAGCACACTTCCCGGCGATACGCAGTATTTT. The chain joins TRBV12-3 or TRBV12-4 to TRBJ2-3; D is unresolved. This CDR3 region has 12 residues. The germline V and J ends were trimmed by 7 bases and 6 bases, with 11 bases remaining between them.

V gene TRBV5-1 combines with J gene TRBJ2-7; 8 bases map to TRBD2. With V trimmed by 4 bases and J by 2 bases, 5 bases remained unmatched. The CDR3 covers 14 residues. The germline V gene encodes CDR1 SGHRS and CDR2 YFSETQ. In nucleotides, the CDR3 is TGCGCCAGCAGCATAGTAGCGGGGACCTACGAGCAGTACTTC. Translating it yields CASSIVAGTYEQYF.

This clonotype was counted at least ten times. The genes are TRBV7-2 and TRBJ1-2; 7 positions match TRBD1. This CDR3 has 13 amino acids. Germline trimming cut 4 bases from V and 4 bases from J; bases unmatched to any gene: 3. CDR1 is SGHTA, CDR2 FQGNSA, per germline. Written as DNA, the CDR3 is TGTGCCAGCAGCTGGGGACAGAGCTATGGCTACACCTTC. Protein sequence: CASSWGQSYGYTF.

This clonotype was observed many times. The CDR3 region has the DNA TGCGCCAGCAGAGGAAATCCAAGCCTTAACTATGGCTACACCTTC. Amino acid sequence: CASRGNPSLNYGYTF. J is TRBJ1-2 and V is TRBV5-1; no clear D gene. There are 15 residues in the CDR3. Deletions cut 5 bases from V and 1 base from J, with 15 bases between. Germline V lookup: CDR1 SGHRS, CDR2 YFSETQ.

In the case of this clonotype: This may be a read error: a much more frequent sequence differs by one nucleotide. The rearrangement uses TRBV3-1 and TRBJ2-6, with a weak D call TRBD1 (6 bases). Germline-derived CDR1 and CDR2 are LGHDT and YNNKEL (reference sequence). This CDR3 spans 19 amino acids. This chain's CDR3 is CASTQPQTGSHSGANVLTF. The CDR3 nucleotides are TGTGCCAGCACCCAACCTCAGACAGGATCCCATTCTGGGGCCAACGTCCTGACTTTC.

This clonotype has a count of ten or more. The J gene is TRBJ2-2, the V gene TRBV7-9; no definite D call. Germline V gene data show CDR1 as SEHNR and CDR2 as FQNEAQ (reference sequence). This CDR3 comprises 16 residues. V lost 5 bases, J lost 2 bases, and 15 bases lay in between. CDR3 region: CASSRSLQVNTGELFF. CDR3 DNA: TGTGCCAGCAGCAGAAGCTTGCAGGTTAACACCGGGGAGCTGTTTTTT.

Many counts were recorded for this clonotype. CDR3 nucleotide sequence: TGTGCCAGCAGCTTGGAGGGCACAACTAATGAAAAACTGTTTTTT. Protein: CASSLEGTTNEKLFF. This chain uses TRBV5-5 with TRBJ1-4, with no clear D. Trimming pared 0 bases from V and 0 bases from J, leaving 6 bases between. This CDR3 contains 15 residues. Germline V gene lookup returns CDR1 SGHKS and CDR2 YYEKEE (reference sequence).

This clonotype was detected ten times or more. The chain is built from TRBV5-5 and TRBJ1-6; the D is unclear. The CDR3 totals 12 residues. V gave up 4 bases and J gave up 11 bases, with 10 bases separating them. Per the germline V gene, CDR1 is SGHKS and CDR2 is YYEKEE (reference sequence). The CDR3 sequence is CASSGGNPPLHF. CDR3 bases: TGTGCCAGCAGCGGAGGGAACCCACCCCTCCACTTT.

This clonotype was observed at least ten times. V usage is TRBV28 and J usage is TRBJ1-3, with 10 bases fitting TRBD1. V trimming: 3 bases; J trimming: 4 bases; junction bases outside the gene matches: 12. The CDR3 is 18 amino acids. Germline V gives CDR1 MDHEN, CDR2 SYDVKM. CDR3 DNA: TGTGCCAGCAGTTTGGTCCTAGCCGGGACAGGGGAGGGAAACACCATATATTTT. It codes for CASSLVLAGTGEGNTIYF. Together with reference TRBV28 and TRBJ1-3, the CDR3 gives the full variable domain: DVKVTQSSRYLVKRTGEKVFLECVQDMDHENMFWYRQDPGLGLRLIYFSYDVKMKEKGDIPEGYSVSREKKERFSLILESASTNQTSMYLCASSLVLAGTGEGNTIYFGEGSWLTVV.

In its sample, this clonotype was seen a few times. This chain uses TRBV5-5 with TRBJ1-3, with 7 bases fitting TRBD1. V shed 7 bases and J 2 bases; nucleotides not matched to a gene: 6. Germline-derived CDR1 and CDR2 are SGHKS and YYEKEE (reference sequence). This CDR3 is 14 amino acids long. This chain's CDR3 is CASWGQLTGNTIYF. CDR3 DNA: TGTGCCAGCTGGGGACAGTTGACTGGAAACACCATATATTTT.

Many counts were recorded for this clonotype. The V gene is TRBV6-5, the J gene TRBJ2-5; D perhaps matches TRBD2 (5 bases). The germline CDR1 and CDR2 sequences are MNHEY and SVGAGI. V was pared by 6 bases and J by 2 bases, with 7 bases between. The CDR3 consists of 12 residues. The CDR3 here is CASRRGQETQYF. The CDR3 bases are TGTGCCAGCAGGCGAGGGCAAGAGACCCAGTACTTC.

This clonotype has just a few counts. The chain has TRBV3-1 and TRBJ1-4; 8 nucleotides line up with TRBD1. CDR1 and CDR2 (germline): LGHDT, YNNKEL (reference sequence). The J segment lost 5 bases and the V segment lost 2 bases, leaving 10 bases of the junction unmatched. The CDR3 totals 17 residues. CDR3 region: CASSQSFTGTGNEKLFF. CDR3 coding DNA: TGTGCCAGCAGCCAAAGTTTTACCGGGACAGGAAATGAAAAACTGTTTTTT.

The chain combines TRBV20-1 with TRBJ2-7; 11 bases are shared with TRBD1. The trim removed 5 bases at V and 3 bases at J, leaving 3 bases unmatched. The CDR3 totals 13 residues. Per germline, CDR1 DFQATT and CDR2 SNEGSKA (reference sequence). The CDR3 loop is CSALGQGDYEQYF. CDR3 nucleotides: TGCAGTGCTTTGGGACAGGGGGACTACGAGCAGTACTTC.

Ten or more counts support this clonotype. V and J are TRBV5-1 and TRBJ1-4; D is unresolved. The germline V and J ends were trimmed by 5 bases and 8 bases, with 10 bases remaining between them. The CDR3 sequence is 12 residues long. CDR1 is SGHRS and CDR2 is YFSETQ in the germline V gene. The CDR3, as DNA: TGCGCCAGCAGGGGTTCCGGGGAAAAACTGTTTTTT. Translated, it gives CASRGSGEKLFF.

This clonotype turned up a few times. The J gene is TRBJ2-1, the V gene TRBV12-3 or TRBV12-4; TRBD2 matches 7 bases. J gave up 6 bases and V 11 bases, and 28 bases lay outside the gene matches. The CDR3 spans 19 residues. The CDR3, as DNA: TGTGCCCTCAGTTTGCTGGGCCGGGTAGGGCTAGCGGAATTCAATGAGCAGTTCTTC. Amino acid sequence: CALSLLGRVGLAEFNEQFF.

This clonotype was recorded at least ten times. This chain uses TRBV5-1 with TRBJ2-3, with 8 bases lining up with TRBD2. The CDR3 sequence is 15 residues long. CDR1 is SGHRS and CDR2 is YFSETQ in the germline V gene. J gave up 2 bases and V 6 bases, and 8 bases lay outside the gene matches. The CDR3 loop is CASKSGGPDTDTQYF. Written as DNA, the CDR3 is TGCGCCAGCAAAAGCGGGGGACCCGACACAGATACGCAGTATTTT. The whole variable domain, filled in from reference TRBV5-1 and TRBJ2-3, reads KAGVTQTPRYLIKTRGQQVTLSCSPISGHRSVSWYQQTPGQGLQFLFEYFSETQRNKGNFPGRFSGRQFSNSRSEMNVSTLELGDSALYLCASKSGGPDTDTQYFGPGTRLTVL.

This clonotype was recorded many times. The chain recombines TRBV5-1 with TRBJ1-5, with 8 bases fitting TRBD1. The CDR3 runs 15 residues. The ends lost 1 base at V and 3 bases at J; junction bases unmatched: 3. Germline values: CDR1 SGHRS, CDR2 YFSETQ. The CDR3 DNA reads TGCGCCAGCAGCTTGTCGACAGGGGACAATCAGCCCCAGCATTTT. It translates to CASSLSTGDNQPQHF.